This T cell receptor (beta chain) originates from a study of T cell responses to AZD1222 COVID-19 vaccine (dated by TCRdb to the early 2020s). Context from the whole study: Because spike-specific TCR depth and breadth did not differ between the two schedules, AZD1222 recipients who got a second dose at roughly 4 weeks were pooled with those who got a second dose at roughly 12 weeks. TCR sequencing was performed for roughly 250 trial participants, of whom 200 to 210 were given two doses of AZD1222 and around 25 were given two doses of MenACWY control vaccine. Enrollment into the trials was organized by age into subgroups of 18-55, 56-69 and 70-plus years, and those subgroups contained roughly 150, 30 and 60 TCR-sequenced participants, respectively.

Concerning this clone itself: Its recognized antigen is unknown. No base-level quality is on record; no much larger clone is a single base apart.

The CDR3 regions of human TCRbeta chains were analyzed by immunosequencing. In the original analysis: TCRs in the repertoires were matched against a reference library of SARS-CoV-2-specific TCRs that had been generated with the MIRA antigen-specificity platform. Breadth was defined as the fraction of unique TCRs that were SARS-CoV-2-associated, and depth was defined as the fraction of total T cells that were SARS-CoV-2-associated. Each spike-specific TCR was assigned to its reactive spike region and to a CD4 or CD8 class using the MIRA data. Log10-transformed breadth and depth values were compared by one-way ANOVA with Sidak's multiple comparisons tests. Held by TCRdb, this immuneACCESS table contains in-frame sequences only and omits some clones. Under half of the omission traces to an unresolved V gene where checked; the cause of the rest is unknown. From that table come the V and J calls and clone size; the DNA was used to work out D and trimming. For this sample there are about 100,000 clones; around 96% appear just once. The ten largest account for 2.2% of the sample.

Looking up the germline V gene yields CDR1 LGHNA and CDR2 YNFKEQ. V lost 1 base and J lost 6 bases; the stretch between them is 14 bases long. The CDR3 contains 15 residues, cysteine and phenylalanine counted. Kept here is only the CDR3 DNA, which spans 45 bases and is read in frame from base 1. In the paper's terms, the time point label means: baseline before first vaccination. Vaccinee samples came from UK trials COV001 and COV002, including a single-blind randomized controlled phase 2/3 trial of AZD1222 (ChAdOx1 nCoV-19) in healthy adults. Trial participant PBMC samples were collected at day 0 and day 28 after the second dose for TCRbeta chain sequencing. Broad study findings and their caveats: Participants were mostly white British and included more females than males, and it was suggested by the authors that clonal diversity may have been underestimated. In the small 56-69-year group, the increase in depth fell short of significance, most likely because of low power. Because no day 14 peak-response samples were available, repertoires were characterized only after the peak T cell response. A significant rise in spike-specific TCR breadth and depth was observed after two AZD1222 doses relative to day 0 and relative to MenACWY recipients. Nearly half of unique spike-specific TCRs reportedly recognized epitopes outside regions mutated in the B.1.351 and B.1.1.7 variants. Vaccine-associated CD4 TCRs spanned the whole spike protein, with dominant responses in regions 160-218 and 743-854. Conclusions about previously exposed vaccinees are limited, since just a handful of AZD1222 recipients were seropositive for SARS-CoV-2 at baseline.

This chain joins TRBV4-2 to TRBJ2-3; the D gene is possibly TRBD1, with 6 bases matching. This clonotype was obtained from an adult in good health. This material consisted of peripheral blood, taken on day 0 of AZD1222 vaccination. The nucleotide sequence reads as follows: TGTGCCAGCAGCCAAGTATCAGGGGCGTTGGATACGCAGTATTTT. Its translation is CASSQVSGALDTQYF.